The 15 T cell receptor beta chains given below trace back to one sample, sequenced in a study of Ad26.COV2.S vaccination and SARS-CoV-2 variants. The data were produced by immunoSEQ multiplex PCR, yet TCRdb's version contains in-frame clones alone and is incomplete. The top ten hold approximately 3.6% of the sample, which has roughly 320,000 clones, 80% to 90% seen once. Stated treatment: roughly 20 received Ad26.COV2.S at low or high dose, single or two shots; 5 received placebo; per-sample allocation not given. The investigators took samples on day 63 after the first vaccine or placebo injection. The specimen comprised peripheral blood, sampled in a trial of Ad26.COV2.S vaccine versus placebo. The receptors come from a person aged 18-60 years who received the Ad26.COV2.S COVID-19 vaccine or a placebo.

The chain has TRBV6-5 and TRBJ2-2; a weak D match, TRBD2 (6 bases). Trimming shortened V by 2 bases and J by 6 bases, and 13 bases separated the two germline ends. The CDR3 contains 15 residues. Per germline, CDR1 MNHEY and CDR2 SVGAGI. CDR3 protein: CASSYVSWGAGELFF. The CDR3 DNA sequence: TGTGCCAGCAGTTACGTTTCATGGGGGGCCGGGGAGCTGTTTTTT.

The rearrangement joins TRBV7-3 to TRBJ2-3; 11 bases map to TRBD1. The V segment lost 6 bases and the J segment 4 bases; nucleotides outside the gene matches: 9. The CDR3 is 16 residues long. Germline V gives CDR1 SGHTA, CDR2 FQGTGA. This CDR3 reads CASSRTGTGGADTQYF. The CDR3 DNA is TGTGCCAGCAGTAGGACCGGGACAGGGGGTGCAGATACGCAGTATTTT.

This rearrangement joins TRBV11-2 to TRBJ2-5; TRBD2 matches at 12 bases. The CDR3 sequence is 16 residues long. CDR1 and CDR2 from the germline V gene are SGHAT and FQNNGV. Trimming removed 2 bases from V and 2 bases from J; junction bases left unmatched: 3. The CDR3 sequence: CASSLRLAGAQETQYF. The DNA for the CDR3 is TGTGCCAGCAGCTTAAGACTAGCGGGGGCACAAGAGACCCAGTACTTC.

This sequence joins TRBV4-1 and TRBJ1-2; D is unresolved. Germline assignment: CDR1 MGHRA and CDR2 YSYEKL. The CDR3 has 18 residues. V was shortened by 3 bases and J by 5 bases, with 25 bases between the two germline ends. In DNA form, the CDR3 reads TGCGCCAGCAGCCACCCCGCTAAAACAGCCCCTCGGCTTTATGGCTACACCTTC. This sequence encodes CASSHPAKTAPRLYGYTF.

This clone showed up just a few times. The chain has TRBV6-6 and TRBJ1-1; D uncertain. Germline V gives CDR1 MNHNY, CDR2 SVGAGI (reference sequence). With 0 bases removed from V and 1 base from J, the gap between germline ends came to 6 bases. This CDR3 contains 14 residues. CDR3 in DNA: TGTGCCAGCAGTTACTCGAGGAAGAACACTGAAGCTTTCTTT. This sequence encodes CASSYSRKNTEAFF.

The rearrangement joins TRBV27 to TRBJ2-7, with a weak D call TRBD1 (6 bases). There are 13 residues in the CDR3. The ends were cut back, 10 bases at V and 0 bases at J, with 13 bases in the middle. CDR1 is MNHEY and CDR2 is SMNVEV in the germline V gene (reference sequence). CDR3 sequence reads: CATLKDSSYEQYF. For the CDR3, the DNA is TGTGCCACCCTAAAGGACAGCTCCTACGAGCAGTACTTC.

The rearrangement joins TRBV6-1 to TRBJ2-3; no clear D. The CDR3 covers 14 residues. V was shortened by 10 bases and J by 1 base, with 15 bases between the two germline ends. Germline CDR1 reads MNHNS; CDR2 reads SASEGT. In DNA form, the CDR3 reads TGTGCCATCCACTCCGAGGTGGGCACAGATACGCAGTATTTT. Translated, it gives CAIHSEVGTDTQYF.

This chain uses TRBV7-2 with TRBJ1-1, with TRBD1 as a possible D gene (5 bases). CDR1 and CDR2 (germline): SGHTA, FQGNSA. This CDR3 spans 15 amino acids. V lost 0 bases, J lost 2 bases, and 10 bases lay in between. CDR3 nucleotide sequence: TGTGCCAGCAGCTTAGCTCGGACAAGAAACACTGAAGCTTTCTTT. It codes for CASSLARTRNTEAFF.

V and J are TRBV7-3 and TRBJ2-7; 16 bases align to TRBD2. Trimming cost V 5 bases and J 5 bases; bases outside gene matches: 6. Per germline, CDR1 SGHTA and CDR2 FQGTGA. There are 16 residues in the CDR3. CDR3 sequence: CASSPGLAGGQNEQYF. As DNA, the CDR3 is TGTGCCAGCAGCCCGGGACTAGCGGGGGGGCAGAACGAGCAGTACTTC. Based on the CDR3 plus reference TRBV7-3 and TRBJ2-7, the full variable domain is GAGVSQTPSNKVTEKGKYVELRCDPISGHTALYWYRQSLGQGPEFLIYFQGTGAADDSGLPNDRFFAVRPEGSVSTLKIQRTERGDSAVYLCASSPGLAGGQNEQYFGPGTRLTVT.

This chain uses TRBV20-1 with TRBJ1-1; the D is unclear. V dropped 3 bases and J dropped 3 bases, with 8 bases sitting between them. This CDR3 has 12 amino acids. CDR1 and CDR2 from the germline V gene are DFQATT and SNEGSKA (reference sequence). The CDR3 DNA is TGCAGTGCTAGTGAGGTTGACACTGAAGCTTTCTTT. This sequence encodes CSASEVDTEAFF.

This chain uses TRBV11-2 with TRBJ1-2; D call uncertain. The CDR3 totals 14 residues. Per the germline V gene, CDR1 is SGHAT and CDR2 is FQNNGV. The germline V and J ends were trimmed by 7 bases and 4 bases, with 16 bases remaining between them. CDR3 bases: TGTGCCAGCACCTCCGGGGAGGGCGGCTATGGCTACACCTTC. Translating it yields CASTSGEGGYGYTF.

V gene TRBV6-5 combines with J gene TRBJ2-3; TRBD1 aligns across 10 bases. The V and J ends lost 5 bases and 5 bases, in that order; junction bases with no gene match: 4. The length of the CDR3 is 14 residues. Germline CDR1 is MNHEY and CDR2 is SVGAGI. The CDR3, as DNA: TGTGCCAGCAGTATGACAGGGGGCGTAGATACGCAGTATTTT. It translates to CASSMTGGVDTQYF.

The chain is built from TRBV9 and TRBJ1-2, with 10 nucleotides matching TRBD1. This CDR3 contains 17 residues. Germline V gene sequence: CDR1 SGDLS, CDR2 YYNGEE. Germline trimming cut 0 bases from V and 6 bases from J; bases unmatched to any gene: 11. CDR3 in DNA: TGTGCCAGCAGCGTAGCACACACCGGGACAGGGGTTCATGGCTACACCTTC. It specifies CASSVAHTGTGVHGYTF.

The chain has TRBV4-1 and TRBJ2-3; tentative D call: TRBD1 (5 bases). CDR1 MGHRA and CDR2 YSYEKL come from the germline V gene. The CDR3 sequence is 18 residues long. V was pared by 4 bases and J by 3 bases, with 23 bases between. CDR3 sequence reads: CASSPLFSRERLTDTQYF. The DNA of the CDR3 is TGCGCCAGCAGCCCCCTTTTTTCCAGGGAACGATTAACAGATACGCAGTATTTT.

This chain links TRBV7-8 with TRBJ1-2; 7 bases are shared with TRBD1. The CDR3 has 14 residues. The V segment lost 1 base and the J segment 9 bases; nucleotides outside the gene matches: 8. Germline CDR1 is SGHVS and CDR2 is FQNEAQ. CDR3 DNA sequence: TGTGCCAGCAGCTTAGACCCAGGGGGTGGGAGCTACACCTTC. It specifies CASSLDPGGGSYTF.